The 27 T cell receptor beta chains listed next were all sequenced from one sample in a study of shared clonotypes between healthy human individuals. The assay was immunoSEQ multiplex PCR, and TCRdb's table has in-frame clones only and misses some. The table includes 1.4 million or so clones, about 98.5% detected once. Sample: naive CD4+ T cells sorted from blood. Sample subset: CD45RA+ positively selected. The receptors were gathered from a man aged 30 to 45 in good health.

The chain recombines TRBV4-3 with TRBJ2-3, with a weak D call TRBD2 (5 bases). Germline V CDR1 and CDR2: LGHNA, YSLEER. V was trimmed by 1 base and J by 5 bases, leaving 10 bases between them. This CDR3 has 14 amino acids. The CDR3 protein is CASSQGGLGDTQYF. In nucleotides, the CDR3 is TGCGCCAGCAGCCAAGGAGGGCTGGGAGATACGCAGTATTTT.

The gene calls are TRBV28 and TRBJ2-3, with 8 bases lining up with TRBD2. Germline V CDR1 and CDR2: MDHEN, SYDVKM. This CDR3 has 15 residues. Trimming took 2 bases from V and 0 from J; bases not matched to a gene: 1. CDR3 amino acids: CASSLGTRSTDTQYF. The CDR3, as DNA: TGTGCCAGCAGTTTAGGGACTAGAAGCACAGATACGCAGTATTTT.

The V call is TRBV7-8, the J call TRBJ2-2; 10 positions match TRBD1. The CDR3 extends over 17 amino acids. The J segment lost 0 bases and the V segment lost 5 bases, leaving 6 bases of the junction unmatched. Looked up from germline, CDR1 is SGHVS and CDR2 is FQNEAQ. The CDR3 coding sequence is TGTGCCAGCAGCCTTAAGACAGGGGGCGCGAACACCGGGGAGCTGTTTTTT. It codes for CASSLKTGGANTGELFF.

The chain uses TRBV5-1 and TRBJ2-1; TRBD2 agrees at 10 bases. The V gene's germline CDR1 is SGHRS and CDR2 YFSETQ. V dropped 5 bases and J dropped 0; count of bases not matched to a gene: 5. The CDR3 runs to 16 residues. DNA of the CDR3: TGCGCCAGCAGACTAGCGGGACTTTACTCCTACAATGAGCAGTTCTTC. Its protein is CASRLAGLYSYNEQFF.

The V call is TRBV11-2, the J call TRBJ2-1; D call uncertain. The CDR3 runs to 15 residues. V lost 3 bases and J lost 4, with 13 bases in between. The germline CDR1 and CDR2 sequences are SGHAT and FQNNGV. CDR3 in DNA: TGTGCCAGCAGCTTTGGCTTCCCCCTATACAATGAGCAGTTCTTC. Its protein is CASSFGFPLYNEQFF.

The rearrangement uses TRBV6-1 and TRBJ1-4; D remains ambiguous. CDR1 is MNHNS, CDR2 SASEGT, per germline. This CDR3 contains 15 residues. Trimming removed 4 bases at V and 6 bases at J, with 15 bases between. CDR3 sequence: CASSVTGALDEKLFF. CDR3 nucleotides: TGTGCCAGCAGTGTGACGGGAGCATTGGATGAAAAACTGTTTTTT.

The rearrangement joins TRBV18 to TRBJ2-4; D not certain. The CDR3 totals 16 residues. The germline V gene has CDR1 KGHSH and CDR2 LQKENI. V was trimmed by 3 bases and J by 2 bases, leaving 14 bases between them. The CDR3 region has the DNA TGTGCCAGCTCACCGTTAAGGCACCAATCCAAAAACATTCAGTACTTC. It is translated as CASSPLRHQSKNIQYF.

The chain carries TRBV7-9 and TRBJ2-1; 9 positions match TRBD2. This CDR3 comprises 18 residues. Looked up from germline, CDR1 is SEHNR and CDR2 is FQNEAQ (reference sequence). With V trimmed by 10 bases and J by 0 bases, 16 bases remained unmatched. CDR3 coding DNA: TGTGCCACACGGATGGCTAGCGGGATTTCCTTCTCCTACAATGAGCAGTTCTTC. Translation gives CATRMASGISFSYNEQFF.

The chain combines TRBV27 with TRBJ2-3; D is unclear. Germline CDR1 is MNHEY and CDR2 is SMNVEV (reference sequence). This CDR3 is built from 15 residues. Trimming shortened V by 0 bases and J by 2 bases, and 9 bases separated the two germline ends. The CDR3 DNA is TGTGCCAGCAGTTTATCGAGGTCCACCACAGATACGCAGTATTTT. This sequence encodes CASSLSRSTTDTQYF.

The chain joins TRBV7-8 to TRBJ2-7; D perhaps matches TRBD1 (6 bases). CDR3 length: 13 residues. The germline gives CDR1 SGHVS, CDR2 FQNEAQ. Trimming stripped 5 bases from V and 3 bases from J, with 11 bases between. CDR3 sequence reads: CASSTTGNYEQYF. The CDR3 coding sequence is TGTGCCAGCAGCACCACAGGGAACTACGAGCAGTACTTC.

V is TRBV28 and J is TRBJ2-3, with D possibly being TRBD1 (6 bases). The CDR3 is 13 residues long. Looked up from germline, CDR1 is MDHEN and CDR2 is SYDVKM. The ends were cut back, 10 bases at V and 2 bases at J, with 13 bases in the middle. Here the CDR3 DNA reads TGTGCCAACAAGGACAGATTCACAGATACGCAGTATTTT. The encoded protein is CANKDRFTDTQYF.

The chain has TRBV29-1 and TRBJ2-1, with D perhaps TRBD1 (5 bases). The CDR3 totals 18 residues. V dropped 4 bases and J dropped 2 bases, with 24 bases sitting between them. In germline, CDR1 is SQVTM, CDR2 ANQGSEA. CDR3 coding DNA: TGCAGCGTTGTAGGCCAGGGAAGAATCTTTGATCCCTACAATGAGCAGTTCTTC. Its translation is CSVVGQGRIFDPYNEQFF.

This chain uses TRBV7-9 with TRBJ2-2; TRBD1 aligns across 8 bases. The CDR3 length is 16 residues. Germline V CDR1 and CDR2: SEHNR, FQNEAQ (reference sequence). V dropped 4 bases and J dropped 4; count of bases not matched to a gene: 8. The CDR3 region has the DNA TGTGCCAGCAGCTCGGGGGACAGGCGATTCACCGGGGAGCTGTTTTTT. Its protein is CASSSGDRRFTGELFF. The full variable domain, in which reference TRBV7-9 and TRBJ2-2 provide the parts outside the CDR3, is DTGVSQNPRHKITKRGQNVTFRCDPISEHNRLYWYRQTLGQGPEFLTYFQNEAQLEKSRLLSDRFSAERPKGSFSTLEIQRTEQGDSAMYLCASSSGDRRFTGELFFGEGSRLTVL.

V usage is TRBV6-1 and J usage is TRBJ2-7, with 8 bases matching TRBD1. V was pared by 2 bases and J by 3 bases, with 3 bases of the junction left unmatched. CDR3 length equals 14 residues. Germline values: CDR1 MNHNS, CDR2 SASEGT. CDR3 loop: CASSEQGAGYEQYF. As DNA, the CDR3 is TGTGCCAGCAGTGAACAGGGGGCGGGCTACGAGCAGTACTTC.

The rearrangement uses TRBV5-8 and TRBJ1-3; 9 nucleotides line up with TRBD1. Germline CDR1 is SGHTS and CDR2 is YDEGEE. Trimming removed 4 bases from V and 9 bases from J; junction bases left unmatched: 17. The CDR3 is made up of 17 amino acids. The DNA of the CDR3 is TGTGCCAGCAGCCCCCCTGTTAGGGGACAGGGAATACTCACCATATATTTT. Translation gives CASSPPVRGQGILTIYF.

J is TRBJ2-3 and V is TRBV18; D perhaps matches TRBD2 (5 bases). V was clipped by 0 bases and J by 2 bases, with 12 bases between them. CDR1 is KGHSH and CDR2 is LQKENI in the germline V gene. The CDR3 contains 16 residues. The CDR3 loop reads CASSPPAGPDTDTQYF. The DNA for the CDR3 is TGTGCCAGCTCACCACCGGCGGGCCCGGACACAGATACGCAGTATTTT.

This chain connects TRBV14 to TRBJ2-1, with D hard to call. This CDR3 contains 17 residues. V was cut by 1 base and J by 5 bases, with 18 bases left in between. The germline CDR1 and CDR2 sequences are SGHDN and FVKESK. This chain's CDR3 is CASSQAYWGTTNNEQFF. The CDR3 DNA is TGTGCCAGCAGCCAAGCATACTGGGGAACTACGAACAATGAGCAGTTCTTC.

The CDR3 spells CASSPGGSDDTQYF. CDR3 nucleotide sequence: TGTGCCAGCTCACCGGGCGGGAGCGATGATACGCAGTATTTT. The rearrangement uses TRBV18 and TRBJ2-3, with TRBD2 identical over 7 bases. The CDR3 is 14 residues long. Germline V gene lookup returns CDR1 KGHSH and CDR2 LQKENI. Germline trimming cut 3 bases from V and 6 bases from J; bases unmatched to any gene: 6.

For this clone: Other DNA sequences from this sample encode an identical CDR3 as well. V gene TRBV28 combines with J gene TRBJ1-3, with no clear D. Germline V CDR1 and CDR2: MDHEN, SYDVKM. V lost 6 bases and J lost 1, with 1 base in between. The CDR3 spans 11 residues. CDR3 sequence (DNA): TGTGCCAGCAGGTCTGGAAACACCATATATTTT. It specifies CASRSGNTIYF.

With respect to this clone: The identical CDR3 is also encoded by other nucleotide sequences in the sample. This chain joins TRBV5-1 and TRBJ1-1; 9 nucleotides align to TRBD1. The CDR3 is made up of 15 amino acids. The V segment lost 3 bases and the J segment 4 bases; nucleotides outside the gene matches: 7. Germline loops: CDR1 SGHRS, CDR2 YFSETQ. The CDR3 sequence: CASSSRTGESTEAFF. The CDR3 DNA follows: TGCGCCAGCAGCTCTCGGACAGGGGAGAGCACTGAAGCTTTCTTT.

The chain uses TRBV9 and TRBJ2-1; 7 bases are a match to TRBD2. Losses at the gene ends were 4 bases for V and 10 bases for J; bases not matched to a gene: 17. The CDR3 length is 16 residues. CDR1 SGDLS and CDR2 YYNGEE come from the germline V gene. DNA for the CDR3: TGTGCCAGCAGCACCCGACTAGCCGAATACAAAAGCGAGCAGTTCTTC. Translated: CASSTRLAEYKSEQFF. The variable domain in full, with the rest retrieved from reference TRBV9 and TRBJ2-1, is DSGVTQTPKHLITATGQRVTLRCSPRSGDLSVYWYQQSLDQGLQFLIQYYNGEERAKGNILERFSAQQFPDLHSELNLSSLELGDSALYFCASSTRLAEYKSEQFFGPGTRLTVL.

The V and J genes are TRBV4-3 and TRBJ2-7; 12 positions agree with TRBD2. The ends lost 0 bases at V and 0 bases at J; junction bases unmatched: 9. Germline CDR1 LGHNA, CDR2 YSLEER. The length of the CDR3 is 19 residues. CDR3 bases: TGCGCCAGCAGCCAAGATATCTGGTCTAGCGGGAGGGCCTCCTACGAGCAGTACTTC. Encoded protein: CASSQDIWSSGRASYEQYF.

J is TRBJ2-1 and V is TRBV28; unclear D gene. V shed 2 bases and J shed 6 bases, with 8 bases lying between them. Germline values: CDR1 MDHEN, CDR2 SYDVKM. This CDR3 spans 13 amino acids. Written as DNA, the CDR3 is TGTGCCAGCAGTTTAGCAACGTTCAATGAGCAGTTCTTC. Its protein product is CASSLATFNEQFF.

The genes are TRBV5-4 and TRBJ2-7; D assignment may be TRBD1 or TRBD2 (5 bases each). This CDR3 contains 17 residues. CDR1 and CDR2 (germline): SGHNT, YYREEE (reference sequence). Deletions cut 0 bases from V and 0 bases from J, with 16 bases between. CDR3 sequence (DNA): TGTGCCAGCAGCTTGGCTCCGGTGTGGGGGAGCTCCTACGAGCAGTACTTC. Translating gives CASSLAPVWGSSYEQYF.

The rearrangement links TRBV6-6 to TRBJ2-7; 7 nucleotides align to TRBD1. Germline V gene lookup returns CDR1 MNHNY and CDR2 SVGAGI (reference sequence). After removal of 2 bases from V and 3 bases from J, the junction contained 10 bases not matched to a gene. The CDR3 is 16 amino acids. The CDR3 reads CASSYGLEGAIYEQYF. The CDR3 DNA is TGTGCCAGCAGTTACGGGCTAGAGGGGGCTATCTACGAGCAGTACTTC.

This chain uses TRBV5-1 with TRBJ2-1, with TRBD2 as a possible D gene (5 bases). The germline gives CDR1 SGHRS, CDR2 YFSETQ. The length of the CDR3 is 14 residues. Trimming removed 0 bases at V and 8 bases at J, with 12 bases between. CDR3 loop: CASSLVSPRDEQFF. CDR3 nucleotide sequence: TGCGCCAGCAGCTTGGTGTCCCCGCGGGATGAGCAGTTCTTC.

This clone came up once. V and J are TRBV4-1 and TRBJ1-2; D perhaps matches TRBD1 (6 bases). Trimming left V 0 bases short and J 6 bases short, with 8 bases between. There are 13 residues in the CDR3. Germline CDR1 MGHRA, CDR2 YSYEKL. The CDR3 is CASSQEPGDGYTF. As DNA, the CDR3 is TGCGCCAGCAGCCAAGAGCCAGGGGATGGCTACACCTTC.